The rows below give T cell receptor beta chains drawn from one sample of a study of lymphopenia after photon versus proton radiotherapy. Some clones are missing from TCRdb's copy, which holds only in-frame ones; the method was immunoSEQ multiplex PCR. The sample carries 20,000 to 25,000 clones, around 90% recorded once. Material: peripheral blood, obtained from a patient treated with proton-based radiotherapy. Receptor source: a woman in her 70s with pancreatic cancer. Some clones in this sample may be carry-over from other donors' samples. Each CDR3 is given with its conserved first and last residue. The D gene is left open where the match is weak. Clone size is not always given. Where it is, it says once, few, many or a class for expanded clones.

V gene,D gene,clone size,J gene,CDR3 protein,CDR3 DNA
TRBV12-5,.,.,TRBJ2-2,CASGTDWTRGTGELFF,TGTGCTAGTGGCACGGACTGGACAAGGGGCACCGGGGAGCTGTTTTTT
TRBV6-6,TRBD1,.,TRBJ1-2,CASSTGQGGYTF,TGTGCCAGCAGTACCGGACAGGGAGGCTACACCTTC
TRBV4-3,.,once,TRBJ1-2,CASSQDWGGLYGYTF,TGCGCCAGCAGCCAAGATTGGGGGGGGCTCTATGGCTACACCTTC
TRBV5-8,TRBD1,.,TRBJ1-2,CASSSTGDYGYTF,TGTGCCAGCAGCTCAACAGGGGACTATGGCTACACCTTC
TRBV30,.,once,TRBJ2-7,CAWSVLPRGSSYEQYF,TGTGCCTGGAGTGTACTTCCGAGGGGTAGCTCCTACGAGCAGTACTTC
TRBV2,.,few,TRBJ1-5,CASSEAADNQPQHF,TGTGCCAGCAGTGAAGCGGCAGATAATCAGCCCCAGCATTTT
TRBV7-2,.,.,TRBJ2-3,CASSLGGNADTQYF,TGTGCCAGCAGCTTGGGCGGGAATGCAGATACGCAGTATTTT
TRBV19,TRBD1,few,TRBJ1-1,CASSISHGTGITEAFF,TGTGCCAGTAGTATAAGCCACGGGACAGGGATCACTGAAGCTTTCTTT
TRBV6-5,TRBD1,.,TRBJ1-2,CASRRGQIDGYTF,TGTGCCAGCAGACGGGGACAGATCGATGGCTACACCTTC
TRBV6-1,.,once,TRBJ1-1,CASSERGDRAFF,TGTGCCAGCAGTGAAAGGGGGGATAGAGCTTTCTTT
TRBV29-1,.,.,TRBJ1-1,CSVARDTEAFF,TGCAGCGTTGCCAGGGACACTGAAGCTTTCTTT
TRBV28,.,.,TRBJ1-2,CASSLLTGTGHGYTF,TGTGCCAGCAGTCTCCTTACGGGAACTGGGCATGGCTACACCTTC
TRBV19,.,.,TRBJ1-2,CASRGDGYTF,TGTGCCTCGAGGGGTGATGGCTACACCTTC
TRBV28,TRBD1,.,TRBJ1-5,CASSFGTVGNQPQHF,TGTGCCAGCAGTTTCGGGACAGTGGGCAATCAGCCCCAGCATTTT
TRBV7-6,TRBD1,.,TRBJ2-1,CASSLGPGTGAMASYNEQFF,TGTGCCAGCAGCTTAGGTCCCGGGACAGGGGCTATGGCCTCCTACAATGAGCAGTTCTTC
TRBV19,.,.,TRBJ1-4,CASTTLSNEKLFF,TGTGCCAGTACCACCCTATCTAATGAAAAACTGTTTTTT
TRBV27,.,.,TRBJ2-7,CASSADRYYEQYF,TGTGCCAGCAGTGCTGACAGATACTACGAGCAGTACTTC
TRBV30,TRBD2,.,TRBJ2-7,CAWSVGLAGASYEQYF,TGTGCCTGGAGTGTTGGTCTAGCGGGAGCTTCCTACGAGCAGTACTTC
TRBV7-9,TRBD1,.,TRBJ2-7,CASSSTDRGLSYEQYF,TGTGCCAGCAGCTCCACTGACAGGGGACTGTCCTACGAGCAGTACTTC
TRBV5-4,.,.,TRBJ1-2,CASSLRTQGNYGYTF,TGTGCCAGCAGCTTGAGGACACAGGGTAACTATGGCTACACCTTC
TRBV5-6,TRBD2,.,TRBJ2-3,CASRDTGLAGTDTQYF,TGTGCCAGCAGGGACACGGGACTAGCGGGCACAGATACGCAGTATTTT
TRBV28,.,.,TRBJ1-4,CASRIRDEKLFF,TGTGCCAGCAGGATTCGCGATGAAAAACTGTTTTTT
TRBV28,.,.,TRBJ2-1,CASSYPARYNEQFF,TGTGCCAGCAGTTACCCTGCGCGCTACAATGAGCAGTTCTTC
TRBV18,.,.,TRBJ1-1,CASSPLAGLNTEAFF,TGTGCCAGCTCACCACTTGCCGGACTGAACACTGAAGCTTTCTTT
TRBV6-1,.,.,TRBJ1-1,CASSEWGNTEAFF,TGTGCCAGCAGTGAATGGGGAAACACTGAAGCTTTCTTT
TRBV9,.,once,TRBJ1-3,CASSVGRAPGNTIYF,TGTGCCAGCAGCGTAGGCCGGGCCCCTGGAAACACCATATATTTT
TRBV30,TRBD2,.,TRBJ2-2,CAWGLALTGELFF,TGTGCCTGGGGACTAGCGTTGACCGGGGAGCTGTTTTTT
TRBV10-1,.,.,TRBJ1-1,CASRARPGTEAFF,TGCGCCAGCAGGGCGAGGCCCGGGACTGAAGCTTTCTTT
TRBV5-1,.,.,TRBJ1-4,CASSLEGVVNEKLFF,TGCGCCAGCAGCTTGGAAGGGGTGGTCAATGAAAAACTGTTTTTT
TRBV27,TRBD2,.,TRBJ2-3,CASMLAGHFTDTQYF,TGTGCCAGCATGCTAGCGGGCCACTTCACAGATACGCAGTATTTT
TRBV14,.,.,TRBJ1-1,CASSQARGTEAFF,TGTGCCAGCAGCCAAGCACGGGGCACTGAAGCTTTCTTT
TRBV5-4,TRBD2,.,TRBJ2-1,CASSPGLAAYNEQFF,TGTGCCAGCAGCCCGGGACTAGCGGCCTACAATGAGCAGTTCTTC
TRBV27,.,.,TRBJ1-1,CASSFSRSTEAFF,TGTGCCAGCAGTTTCAGCAGGTCCACTGAAGCTTTCTTT
TRBV27,.,.,TRBJ1-5,CASSPARNQPQHF,TGTGCCAGCAGCCCAGCCCGTAATCAGCCCCAGCATTTT
TRBV27,.,.,TRBJ2-1,CASSLSFYNEQFF,TGTGCCAGCAGTTTATCTTTCTACAATGAGCAGTTCTTC
TRBV6-6,TRBD1,.,TRBJ2-3,CASSPPGQGTDTQYF,TGTGCCAGCAGCCCTCCGGGACAGGGGACAGATACGCAGTATTTT
TRBV28,TRBD1,.,TRBJ2-7,CASRPPKGQGGDEQYF,TGTGCCAGCAGACCCCCAAAGGGACAGGGTGGCGACGAGCAGTACTTC